The rows below give T cell receptor beta chains drawn from one sample of a study of T cell responses to AZD1222 COVID-19 vaccine. The data were produced by immunoSEQ multiplex PCR, yet TCRdb's version contains in-frame clones alone and is incomplete. The table lists just under 150,000 clones, over 75% of them singletons, with about 5% in the top ten. Sequenced here: peripheral blood, sampled 28 days after the second dose of the MenACWY control vaccine. These receptors originate from an adult who received the MenACWY meningococcal vaccine as a control. Both conserved end residues are part of each CDR3. The D gene is left open where the match is weak. Part of the rows lack a size; the others show once, few, many or a class for expanded clones.

TRBJ1-1,TRBD1,few,TRBV11-3,CASRAGGRYTEAFF,TGTGCCAGCAGGGCAGGGGGCCGATACACTGAAGCTTTCTTT
TRBJ2-1,.,.,TRBV24-1,CATSASEAGAHEQFF,TGTGCCACCAGTGCCTCCGAGGCTGGGGCCCATGAGCAGTTCTTC
TRBJ1-5,.,.,TRBV28,CASSIPPWTDLTQPQHF,TGTGCCAGCAGTATACCTCCATGGACAGACCTTACTCAGCCCCAGCATTTT
TRBJ1-1,.,.,TRBV4-1,CASRRGGQNTEAFF,TGCGCCAGCCGGAGGGGAGGCCAGAACACTGAAGCTTTCTTT
TRBJ1-5,.,once,TRBV10-2,CASSPTDSNQPQHF,TGCGCCAGCAGTCCGACAGATTCCAATCAGCCCCAGCATTTT
TRBJ2-7,TRBD1,.,TRBV19,CASNPGQGGEQYF,TGTGCCAGTAACCCGGGACAGGGTGGCGAGCAGTACTTC
TRBJ1-5,TRBD1,once,TRBV19,CASSIQDRGSNQPQHF,TGTGCCAGTAGTATTCAGGACAGGGGGAGCAATCAGCCCCAGCATTTT
TRBJ1-2,TRBD1,.,TRBV19,CASSRKDRENYGYTF,TGTGCCAGTAGTAGAAAGGACAGGGAAAACTATGGCTACACCTTC
TRBJ1-2,.,.,TRBV7-9,CASSGEGRYGYTF,TGTGCCAGCAGCGGTGAGGGTCGCTATGGCTACACCTTC
TRBJ2-7,TRBD1,.,TRBV15,CATSRDRRPAYEQYF,TGTGCCACCAGCAGGGACAGGCGTCCTGCCTACGAGCAGTACTTC
TRBJ2-3,.,.,TRBV5-6,CASSQSDTDTQYF,TGTGCCAGCAGCCAAAGCGACACAGATACGCAGTATTTT
TRBJ2-1,TRBD1,.,TRBV4-2,CASSQLWKGQTGYNEQFF,TGTGCCAGCAGCCAACTATGGAAGGGACAGACCGGATACAATGAGCAGTTCTTC
TRBJ1-1,.,.,TRBV24-1,CATKRGMNTEAFF,TGTGCCACCAAGCGGGGGATGAACACTGAAGCTTTCTTT
TRBJ2-3,TRBD2,.,TRBV3-1/TRBV3-2,CASSQDKPGLGHTQYF,TGTGCCAGCAGCCAAGATAAACCCGGACTAGGGCATACGCAGTATTTT
TRBJ1-2,.,.,TRBV6-2/TRBV6-3,CASSYEGLGGYTF,TGTGCCAGCAGTTACGAGGGCCTCGGGGGCTACACCTTC
TRBJ2-2,.,.,TRBV3-1/TRBV3-2,CASSQERGRAGELFF,TGTGCCAGCAGCCAAGAACGCGGTAGGGCCGGGGAGCTGTTTTTT